This record looks at one T cell receptor (beta chain) sequence and its context. Original processing methods: How many nucleated cells were present was estimated from reference gene primer amplification. Sequenced by immunoSEQ multiplex PCR; TCRdb stores in-frame clones only, minus some. Clone size and V and J calls were adopted from that table, with D and trimming inferred from the DNA. The sample contains some 70,000 clones, around nine tenths of which appear only once. This sample is part of a study of blood T cell repertoires in COVID-19. The overall study: Material from acute and convalescent COVID-19 was sourced from the United States, Italy and Spain. T cells, B-cell-depleted T cells, or PBMCs supplied cDNA or gDNA.

CDR1 and CDR2 from the germline V gene are LNHDA and SQIVND (reference sequence). This CDR3 comprises 14 residues. Trimming pared 3 bases from V and 4 bases from J, leaving 10 bases between. This TCR derives from a man aged 65 to 85 with active or convalescent COVID-19. The V and J genes are TRBV19 and TRBJ1-3; D not resolved. Sequencing used peripheral blood. The DNA for the CDR3 is TGTGCCAGTAGTATTTCGGGGTGGGGAAACACCATATATTTT. This sequence encodes CASSISGWGNTIYF.